These 24 T cell receptor beta chains originate from one sample sequenced in a study of T cells expressing NK-cell markers. After re-calling the 5' RACE reads, TCRdb lists one entry per CDR3 protein, DNA absent. The ten most abundant clones cover 37% of a sample with about 150,000 distinct CDR3 sequences. Specimen: blood T cells: a sorted CD56 or NKG2C T cell subset, CD4+ or CD8+ T cells, or bulk PBMC T cells (not recorded which). The receptor source for this set is a woman aged 50 to 60 in good health.

The chain joins TRBV12-3 or TRBV12-4 to TRBJ2-2; TCRdb's assignment of TRBD1 cannot be checked, as there is no DNA. The CDR3 is made up of 16 amino acids. This CDR3 reads CASRAGTTLGTGELFF.

V usage is TRBV29-1 and J usage is TRBJ1-2; the D call of TRBD1 rests on TCRdb alone, since no DNA is present to check it. CDR1 is SQVTM and CDR2 is ANQGSEA in the germline V gene. This CDR3 spans 14 amino acids. The CDR3 protein is CSVEDPGQGYGYTF.

The chain is built from TRBV4-1 and TRBJ2-1; as DNA is missing, the TRBD1 call by TCRdb cannot be tested. The CDR3 has 17 residues. CDR1 is MGHRA, CDR2 YSYEKL, per germline. The CDR3 protein is CASSQVGGASSYNEQFF.

The chain uses TRBV7-2 and TRBJ2-2; TCRdb's D call, TRBD1, is unchecked because there is no DNA. This CDR3 comprises 14 residues. Germline values: CDR1 SGHTA, CDR2 FQGNSA. CDR3 in amino acids: CASSIAIRAGELFF.

The CDR3 sequence: CASSLFGEQYF. V and J are TRBV27 and TRBJ2-7. Germline values: CDR1 MNHEY, CDR2 SMNVEV (reference sequence). This CDR3 region has 11 residues.

This chain joins TRBV5-1 and TRBJ2-5; checking the TCRdb D call of TRBD1 is not possible without DNA. This CDR3 is built from 15 residues. CDR1 is SGHRS, CDR2 YFSETQ, per germline. The CDR3 reads CASSLEGGIQETQYF.

This chain uses TRBV5-6 with TRBJ2-7; TCRdb names TRBD2, which stays unverified in the absence of DNA. The V gene's germline CDR1 is SGHDT and CDR2 YYEEEE. The CDR3 contains 14 residues. The CDR3 is CASSLALPIYEQYF.

The chain links TRBV12-3 or TRBV12-4 to TRBJ2-1. This CDR3 is 13 amino acids long. This CDR3 is CASSFSLNYEQFF.

The CDR3 spells CSAREAGDEQFF. This chain joins TRBV20-1 and TRBJ2-1; TCRdb's D call of TRBD1 is untestable without DNA. Germline-derived CDR1 and CDR2 are DFQATT and SNEGSKA (reference sequence). The CDR3 length is 12 residues.

This chain links TRBV6-6 with TRBJ2-3; the D call of TRBD1 rests on TCRdb alone, since no DNA is present to check it. Looked up from germline, CDR1 is MNHNY and CDR2 is SVGAGI (reference sequence). The CDR3 runs to 14 residues. The CDR3 sequence is CASSPQGLADTQYF.

The genes are TRBV11-3 and TRBJ2-3; TCRdb's assignment of TRBD1 cannot be checked, as there is no DNA. Per germline, CDR1 SGHNT and CDR2 YENEEA. The CDR3 extends over 16 amino acids. The CDR3 protein is CASSRAVATRLEAQYF.

The chain links TRBV27 to TRBJ1-2; as DNA is missing, the TRBD1 call by TCRdb cannot be tested. This CDR3 spans 14 amino acids. CDR1 and CDR2 (germline): MNHEY, SMNVEV (reference sequence). The CDR3 sequence is CASSLLGDSNGYTF.

This rearrangement joins TRBV6-2 or TRBV6-3 to TRBJ2-3. The germline CDR1 and CDR2 sequences are MNHEY and SVGEGT. The CDR3 runs 13 residues. The CDR3: CASSYQFGDTQYF.

This rearrangement joins TRBV27 to TRBJ2-2; without DNA, the TCRdb call of TRBD1 cannot be checked. Germline V CDR1 and CDR2: MNHEY, SMNVEV (reference sequence). The CDR3 runs to 14 residues. The CDR3: CASTQGANAGELFF.

V gene TRBV7-9 combines with J gene TRBJ2-7; no DNA is available, so the TRBD2 call from TCRdb remains unchecked. CDR1 and CDR2 from the germline V gene are SEHNR and FQNEAQ (reference sequence). This CDR3 is 14 amino acids long. The CDR3 here is CASSSHNEGYEQYF.

The rearrangement links TRBV29-1 to TRBJ1-2; no DNA is available, so the TRBD1 call from TCRdb remains unchecked. This CDR3 is built from 13 residues. Looked up from germline, CDR1 is SQVTM and CDR2 is ANQGSEA. The CDR3 reads CSVEGGPNYGYTF.

The CDR3 region is CASKGMNTEAFF. This chain uses TRBV7-6 with TRBJ1-1. The CDR3 is 12 residues long. The germline CDR1 and CDR2 sequences are SGHVS and FNYEAQ.

The chain recombines TRBV27 with TRBJ1-5; checking the TCRdb D call of TRBD1 is not possible without DNA. The germline gives CDR1 MNHEY, CDR2 SMNVEV (reference sequence). CDR3 length: 16 residues. The CDR3 sequence: CASSPGDPSADQPQHF.

This chain joins TRBV11-2 and TRBJ2-7; TCRdb names TRBD2, which stays unverified in the absence of DNA. From germline, CDR1 is SGHAT and CDR2 FQNNGV. This CDR3 comprises 15 residues. CDR3 in amino acids: CASSSRDYKAYEQYF. Complete variable domain (other parts from reference TRBV11-2 and TRBJ2-7): EAGVAQSPRYKIIEKRQSVAFWCNPISGHATLYWYQQILGQGPKLLIQFQNNGVVDDSQLPKDRFSAERLKGVDSTLKIQPAKLEDSAVYLCASSSRDYKAYEQYFGPGTRLTVT.

The rearrangement links TRBV7-6 to TRBJ1-5. Germline V gene data show CDR1 as SGHVS and CDR2 as FNYEAQ. CDR3 size: 15 residues. This chain's CDR3 is CASSSGGPGNQPQHF. The variable domain in full, with the rest retrieved from reference TRBV7-6 and TRBJ1-5, is GAGVSQSPRYKVTKRGQDVALRCDPISGHVSLYWYRQALGQGPEFLTYFNYEAQQDKSGLPNDRFSAERPEGSISTLTIQRTEQRDSAMYRCASSSGGPGNQPQHFGDGTRLSIL.

The chain combines TRBV2 with TRBJ2-1; lacking DNA, the TRBD1 call made by TCRdb goes unchecked. This CDR3 has 15 amino acids. Germline CDR1 reads SNHLY; CDR2 reads FYNNEI. This chain's CDR3 is CASSEGLQAYNEQFF.

The V and J genes are TRBV7-9 and TRBJ2-1. CDR1 is SEHNR, CDR2 FQNEAQ, per germline (reference sequence). The CDR3 runs to 12 residues. This chain's CDR3 is CASGRSGYEQFF.

This chain uses TRBV5-6 with TRBJ2-1; TCRdb selects TRBD1, and the lack of DNA leaves this call unchecked. The germline V gene has CDR1 SGHDT and CDR2 YYEEEE. The length of the CDR3 is 17 residues. The CDR3 reads CASSLEASGSPDNEQFF.

CDR3 sequence reads: CASSLLSLTVSSYNEQFF. The chain combines TRBV11-2 with TRBJ2-1; the D gene TCRdb calls, TRBD1, cannot be checked with no DNA. The V gene's germline CDR1 is SGHAT and CDR2 FQNNGV. The CDR3 spans 18 residues.